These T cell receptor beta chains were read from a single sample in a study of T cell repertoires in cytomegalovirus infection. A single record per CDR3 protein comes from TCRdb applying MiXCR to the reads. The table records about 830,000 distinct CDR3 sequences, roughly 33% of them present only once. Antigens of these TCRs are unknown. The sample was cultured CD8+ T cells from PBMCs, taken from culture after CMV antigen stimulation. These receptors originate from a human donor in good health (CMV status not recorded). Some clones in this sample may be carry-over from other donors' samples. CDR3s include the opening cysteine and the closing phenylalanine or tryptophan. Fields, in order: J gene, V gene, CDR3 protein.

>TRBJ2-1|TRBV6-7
CASSSPPRAGNLSSYNEQFF
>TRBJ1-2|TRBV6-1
CASTEWGANYGYTF
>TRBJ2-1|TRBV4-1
CASSSSTSGSYNEQFF
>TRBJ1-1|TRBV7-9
CASRPGGGTEAFF
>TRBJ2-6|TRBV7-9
CASSHRNPTGQDSEANVLTF
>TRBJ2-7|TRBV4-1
CASSQVMVGYEQYF
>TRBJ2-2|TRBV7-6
CASSLGETGGVTGELFF
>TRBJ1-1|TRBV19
CASKGWGGPNTEAFF
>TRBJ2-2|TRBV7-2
CASTWTSENTGELFF
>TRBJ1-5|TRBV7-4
CASSLSTGGPQHF
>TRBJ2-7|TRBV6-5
CANSYYPGQDNAYEQYF
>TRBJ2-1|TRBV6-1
CASSEYGGLGNEQFF
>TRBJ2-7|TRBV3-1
CASSQGASGGSYEQYF
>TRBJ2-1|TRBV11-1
CANSSDRSSYNEQFF
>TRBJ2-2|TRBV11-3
CASSLDPPGGHTGELFF
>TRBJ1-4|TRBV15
CATSRANRGGEKLFF
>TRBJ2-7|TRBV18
CASSPPGGQGSYEQYF
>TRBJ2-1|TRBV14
CASSQGTGTEEDNEQFF
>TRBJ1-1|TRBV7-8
CASSYDRGGTEAFF
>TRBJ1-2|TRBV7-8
CASSHYDRRGWGYGYTF
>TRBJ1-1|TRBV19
CASSQPEGTDTEAFF
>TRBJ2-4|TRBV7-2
CASSPLGPLAKNIQYF
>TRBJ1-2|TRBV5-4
CASTLRGSTGYTF
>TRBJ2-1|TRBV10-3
CAIGREYNEQFF
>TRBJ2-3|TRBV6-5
CASSYERTGFTDTQYF
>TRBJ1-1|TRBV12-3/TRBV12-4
CASSFKGWRTEAFF
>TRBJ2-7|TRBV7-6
CASSPPGGLEQYF
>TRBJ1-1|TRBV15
CATRGTVRAFF
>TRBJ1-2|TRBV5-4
CASSFGDYGYTF
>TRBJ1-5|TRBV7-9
CASSLVNDRDGQPQHF
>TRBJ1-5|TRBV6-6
CASRQANSNQPQHF
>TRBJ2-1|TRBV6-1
CASSENGNEQFF
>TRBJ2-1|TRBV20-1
CSAGPRGGEYNEQFF
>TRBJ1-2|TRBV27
CASSLSGTGFVGYTF
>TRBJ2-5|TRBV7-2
CVSRTGLHSQETQYF
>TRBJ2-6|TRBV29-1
CSVEDEGQGALGSGANVLTF
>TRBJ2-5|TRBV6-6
CASSYGGEETQYF